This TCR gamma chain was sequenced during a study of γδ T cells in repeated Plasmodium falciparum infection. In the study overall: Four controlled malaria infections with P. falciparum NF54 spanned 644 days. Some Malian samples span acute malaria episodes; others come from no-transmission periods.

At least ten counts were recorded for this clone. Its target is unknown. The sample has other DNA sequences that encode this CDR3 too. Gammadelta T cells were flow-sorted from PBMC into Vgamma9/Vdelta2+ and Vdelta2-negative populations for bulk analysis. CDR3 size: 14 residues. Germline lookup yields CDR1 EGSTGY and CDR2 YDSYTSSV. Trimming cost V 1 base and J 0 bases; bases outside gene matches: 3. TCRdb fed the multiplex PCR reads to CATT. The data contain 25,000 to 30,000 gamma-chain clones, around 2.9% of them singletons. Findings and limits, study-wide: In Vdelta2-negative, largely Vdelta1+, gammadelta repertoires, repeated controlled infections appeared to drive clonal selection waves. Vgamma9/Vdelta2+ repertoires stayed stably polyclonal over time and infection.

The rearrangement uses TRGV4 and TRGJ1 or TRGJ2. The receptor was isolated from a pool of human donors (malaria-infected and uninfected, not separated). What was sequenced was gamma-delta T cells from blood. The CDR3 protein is CATWDGLNYYKKLF. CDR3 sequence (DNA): TGTGCCACCTGGGATGGCCTGAATTATTATAAGAAACTCTTT.